The 10 T cell receptor beta chains listed next were all sequenced from one sample in a study of blood T cell repertoires in COVID-19. The table came from immunoSEQ multiplex PCR; TCRdb's copy has only in-frame clones and leaves some out. The data show roughly 390,000 clones, 85% seen once. Source material: peripheral blood. The receptors stem from a woman aged 18-35 years with acute or convalescent COVID-19.

This rearrangement joins TRBV21-1 to TRBJ1-1; TRBD1, as called in the table, went unchecked against the DNA. TRBV21-1 represents a pseudogene. The CDR3 is 14 amino acids. The CDR3, as DNA: TGTGCCAGCAGCGCAACTAGGGGGCCCACTGAAGCTTTCTTT. This gives the protein CASSATRGPTEAFF.

The count of this clone is one. V usage is TRBV9 and J usage is TRBJ1-4; 9 nucleotides match TRBD1. With V trimmed by 2 bases and J by 8 bases, 4 bases remained unmatched. This CDR3 comprises 14 residues. Germline CDR1 SGDLS, CDR2 YYNGEE. CDR3 bases: TGTGCCAGCAGCGTTTCAACAGGGGGCGAAAAACTGTTTTTT. It codes for CASSVSTGGEKLFF.

This clone was observed a single time. The chain recombines TRBV20-1 with TRBJ1-2; tentative D call: TRBD1 (6 bases). Per the germline V gene, CDR1 is DFQATT and CDR2 is SNEGSKA (reference sequence). Trimming stripped 4 bases from V and 7 bases from J, with 10 bases between. CDR3 length: 11 residues. The CDR3 DNA reads as TGCAGTGCTAAAACAGGGTTTGGCTACACCTTC. This translates into CSAKTGFGYTF.

This clone was observed a handful of times. V usage is TRBV18 and J usage is TRBJ2-5; a possible D gene is TRBD1 (5 bases). Germline V gene lookup returns CDR1 KGHSH and CDR2 LQKENI. CDR3 size: 14 residues. V was trimmed by 3 bases and J by 0 bases, leaving 8 bases between them. The DNA of the CDR3 is TGTGCCAGCTCACCCCTCAGGGACCAAGAGACCCAGTACTTC. Protein: CASSPLRDQETQYF.

The chain recombines TRBV9 with TRBJ1-2; D unclear. CDR1 and CDR2 (germline): SGDLS, YYNGEE. This CDR3 spans 14 amino acids. V lost 4 bases, J lost 0 bases, and 10 bases lay in between. CDR3 nucleotide sequence: TGTGCCAGCAGCCATGATTTAGCTAACTATGGCTACACCTTC. Translation gives CASSHDLANYGYTF.

This clone was seen just once. The chain joins TRBV28 to TRBJ1-1; D is unclear. The V gene's germline CDR1 is MDHEN and CDR2 SYDVKM. This CDR3 is 12 amino acids long. The V end lost 6 bases, the J end lost 2 bases, and 7 bases lay between the germline ends. CDR3 loop: CASRIANTEAFF. The CDR3, as DNA: TGTGCCAGCAGGATAGCCAACACTGAAGCTTTCTTT.

The V gene is TRBV2, the J gene TRBJ2-2, with 12 nucleotides matching TRBD2. V lost 4 bases and J lost 5; bases outside the gene matches: 8. The CDR3 is made up of 17 amino acids. Germline CDR1 is SNHLY and CDR2 is FYNNEI. The CDR3 loop is CASSGGLAGGRTGELFF. Written as DNA, the CDR3 is TGTGCCAGCAGTGGGGGCCTAGCGGGAGGGCGGACCGGGGAGCTGTTTTTT.

The chain links TRBV19 to TRBJ2-2, with a weak D call TRBD1 (6 bases). The V gene's germline CDR1 is LNHDA and CDR2 SQIVND (reference sequence). The CDR3 sequence is 14 residues long. V shed 6 bases and J shed 2 bases, with 10 bases lying between them. CDR3 sequence: CASSAGANTGELFF. The CDR3 nucleotides read TGTGCCAGTAGCGCAGGGGCTAACACCGGGGAGCTGTTTTTT.

J is TRBJ1-2 and V is TRBV11-2; D not resolved. The CDR3 is 15 amino acids. V was pared by 0 bases and J by 2 bases, with 10 bases between. CDR1 and CDR2 (germline): SGHAT, FQNNGV. The CDR3 nucleotides are TGTGCCAGCAGCTTAGAGTACGGGTCCAACTATGGCTACACCTTC. This codes for CASSLEYGSNYGYTF.

This clone was seen a handful of times. One end of the junction does not line up with germline, which may come from a read error. J is TRBJ2-3 and V is TRBV28; 15 positions agree with TRBD2. The CDR3 extends over 15 amino acids. From germline, CDR1 is MDHEN and CDR2 SYDVKM. As DNA, the CDR3 is TGTGCCAGCATACAGAGCGGGACTAGCGGGAGGCTATGGAATTTT. As protein: CASIQSGTSGRLWNF.